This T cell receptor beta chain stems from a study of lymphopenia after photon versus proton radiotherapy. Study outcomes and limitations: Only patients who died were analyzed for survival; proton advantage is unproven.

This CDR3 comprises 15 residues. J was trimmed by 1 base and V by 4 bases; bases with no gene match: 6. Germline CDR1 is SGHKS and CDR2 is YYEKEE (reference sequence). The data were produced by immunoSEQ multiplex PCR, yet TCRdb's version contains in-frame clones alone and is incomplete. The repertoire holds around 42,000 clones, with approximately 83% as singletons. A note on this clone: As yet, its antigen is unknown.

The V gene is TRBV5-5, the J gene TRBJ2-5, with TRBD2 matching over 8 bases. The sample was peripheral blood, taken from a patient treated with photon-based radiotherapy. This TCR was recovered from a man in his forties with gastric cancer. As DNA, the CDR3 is TGTGCCAGCAGCGGGGGAGCGGGGGCCCAAGAGACCCAGTACTTC. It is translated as CASSGGAGAQETQYF.